This T cell receptor (beta chain) was found in a study of CD8 T cells in Susac syndrome. With respect to this clonotype: The antigen is not known.

Whole-study findings and limits: Individuals included in the TCR sequencing and HLA analysis were acknowledged by the study to be relatively few in number.

With random hexamers, reverse transcription was performed on about 0.45 to 1 ug of RNA. TCRdb processed the immunoSEQ multiplex PCR reads anew with MiXCR; each CDR3 protein has one entry. The sample has 120,000 or so distinct CDR3 sequences, around 94% seen once; the top ten hold approximately 0.12%. The length of the CDR3 is 15 residues. The V and J ends lost 0 bases and 0 bases respectively, with 6 bases between them. Germline loops: CDR1 SGHRS, CDR2 YFSETQ. Negative isolation was used for CD8+ and CD4+ T cells and FACS enrichment for TEMRA cells. This clonotype originated in a human donor with multiple sclerosis. The V call is TRBV5-1, the J call TRBJ2-2, with D uncertain. Sequenced input: CD4+ T cells from PBMCs. CDR3 DNA: TGCGCCAGCAGCTTGGGGCCTCCGAACACCGGGGAGCTGTTTTTT. Its translation is CASSLGPPNTGELFF.